This T cell receptor (beta chain) was retrieved from a study of blood T cell repertoires in COVID-19. Background on the study: There were acute and convalescent COVID-19 samples, and they came from the United States, Italy and Spain. PBMCs, B-cell-depleted T cells, or T cells provided the cDNA or gDNA that made up the material.

This clone has more than one count but fewer than ten. Under the authors' procedure: Amplification of reference gene primers was used by the study to estimate nucleated cell counts. The assay was immunoSEQ multiplex PCR, and TCRdb's table has in-frame clones only and misses some. That table furnishes V, J and clone size, whereas the DNA furnished D and trimming. This sample has under 300,000 clones, with about 80% found just once. This TCR was recovered from a woman aged 80 or over with acute or convalescent COVID-19. The sequenced sample consisted of peripheral blood.

The CDR3 region has the DNA TGTGCCAGCAGCTTGGGACAGGGGTTGGCCCCTGAAGCTTTCTTT. Translated: CASSLGQGLAPEAFF. V and J are TRBV7-8 and TRBJ1-1; 10 bases agree with TRBD1. J gave up 6 bases and V 3 bases, and 7 bases lay outside the gene matches. There are 15 residues in the CDR3. Germline V gene data show CDR1 as SGHVS and CDR2 as FQNEAQ.